This T cell receptor (beta chain) was identified during a study of post-analysis software for immune sequencing data. Tagging with unique molecular identifiers was a feature of the TCR beta cDNA libraries. With roughly 0.95 to 11 million T cells as the source, 540,000 or so cDNA molecules resulted. Via MiXCR, TCRdb re-called the PCR reads, giving one row per CDR3 protein. The sample has more than 500,000 distinct CDR3 sequences; 30% to 40% are singletons. A word on this clonotype: Antigen specificity is unknown.

Looked up from germline, CDR1 is SNHLY and CDR2 is FYNNEI. The CDR3 consists of 12 residues. The ends were cut back, 9 bases at V and 5 bases at J, with 13 bases in the middle. Findings of the study overall: Controls' normalized Chao1 diversity significantly exceeded that of multiple sclerosis patients. Patients carried five TRBV segments more frequently than controls did, and TRBV5-6, TRBV5-1 and TRBV20-1 were among them.

V usage is TRBV2 and J usage is TRBJ2-5; D may be TRBD1 or TRBD2 (5 bases each). The TCR sequence derives from a girl under 18 with multiple sclerosis. Source material: blood. The CDR3 DNA is TGTGCCAGTACCGGGGCCCCGGAGACCCAGTACTTC. Translated, it gives CASTGAPETQYF. Full variable domain (missing parts from reference TRBV2 and TRBJ2-5): EPEVTQTPSHQVTQMGQEVILRCVPISNHLYFYWYRQILGQKVEFLVSFYNNEISEKSEIFDDQFSVERPDGSNFTLKIRSTKLEDSAMYFCASTGAPETQYFGPGTRLLVL.